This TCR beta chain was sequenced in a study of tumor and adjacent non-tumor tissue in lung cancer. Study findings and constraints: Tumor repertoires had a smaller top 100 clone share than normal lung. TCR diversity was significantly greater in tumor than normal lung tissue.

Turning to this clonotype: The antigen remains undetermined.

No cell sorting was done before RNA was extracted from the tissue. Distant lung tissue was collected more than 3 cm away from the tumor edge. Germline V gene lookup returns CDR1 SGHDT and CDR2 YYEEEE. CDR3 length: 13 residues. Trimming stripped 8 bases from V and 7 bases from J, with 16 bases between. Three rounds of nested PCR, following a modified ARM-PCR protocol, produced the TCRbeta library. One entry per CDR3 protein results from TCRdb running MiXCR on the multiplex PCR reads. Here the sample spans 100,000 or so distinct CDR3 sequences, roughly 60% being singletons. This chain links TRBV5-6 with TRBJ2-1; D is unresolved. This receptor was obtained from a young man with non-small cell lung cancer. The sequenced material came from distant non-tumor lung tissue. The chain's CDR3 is CASNLGIGNEQFF. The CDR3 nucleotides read TGTGCCAGTAACCTGGGGATCGGGAATGAGCAGTTCTTC.